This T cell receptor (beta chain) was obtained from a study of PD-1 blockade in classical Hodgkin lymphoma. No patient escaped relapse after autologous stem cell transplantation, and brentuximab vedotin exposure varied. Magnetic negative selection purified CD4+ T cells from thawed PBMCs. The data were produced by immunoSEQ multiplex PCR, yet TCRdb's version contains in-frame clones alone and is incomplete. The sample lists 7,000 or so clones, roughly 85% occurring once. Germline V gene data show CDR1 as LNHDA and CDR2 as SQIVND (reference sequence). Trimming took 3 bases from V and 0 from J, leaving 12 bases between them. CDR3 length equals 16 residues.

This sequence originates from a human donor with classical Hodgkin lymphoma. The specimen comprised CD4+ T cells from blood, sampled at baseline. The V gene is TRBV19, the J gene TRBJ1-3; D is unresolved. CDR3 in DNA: TGTGCCAGTAGTATCCGTGGAGGGATCTCTGGAAACACCATATATTTT. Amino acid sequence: CASSIRGGISGNTIYF.